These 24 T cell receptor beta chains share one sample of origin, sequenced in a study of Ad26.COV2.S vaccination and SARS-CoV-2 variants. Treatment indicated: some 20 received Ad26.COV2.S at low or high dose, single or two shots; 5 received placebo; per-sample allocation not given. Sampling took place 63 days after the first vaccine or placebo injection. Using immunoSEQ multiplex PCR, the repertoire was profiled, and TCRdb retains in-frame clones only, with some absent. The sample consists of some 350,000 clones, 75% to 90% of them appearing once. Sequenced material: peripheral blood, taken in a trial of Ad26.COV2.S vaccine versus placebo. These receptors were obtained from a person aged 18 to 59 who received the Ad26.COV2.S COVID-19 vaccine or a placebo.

The CDR3 sequence: CASTQSGSYNEQFF. The CDR3 DNA follows: TGTGCCAGCACCCAGTCCGGGTCGTACAATGAGCAGTTCTTC. V usage is TRBV2 and J usage is TRBJ2-1; no firm D call. Trimming took off 7 bases at V and 4 bases at J, with 14 bases between the two ends. The CDR3 length is 14 residues. CDR1 is SNHLY and CDR2 is FYNNEI in the germline V gene.

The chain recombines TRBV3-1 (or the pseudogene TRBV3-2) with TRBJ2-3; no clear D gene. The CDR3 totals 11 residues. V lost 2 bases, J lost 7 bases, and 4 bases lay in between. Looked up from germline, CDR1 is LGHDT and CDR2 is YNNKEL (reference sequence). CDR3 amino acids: CASSQKYTQYF. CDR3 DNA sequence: TGTGCCAGCAGCCAAAAGTATACGCAGTATTTT.

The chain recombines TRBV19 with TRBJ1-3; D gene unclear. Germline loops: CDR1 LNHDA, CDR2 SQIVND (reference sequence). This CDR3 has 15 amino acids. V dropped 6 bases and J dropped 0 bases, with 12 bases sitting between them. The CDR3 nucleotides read TGTGCCAGTAGCTGGGATCCTAACTCTGGAAACACCATATATTTT. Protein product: CASSWDPNSGNTIYF.

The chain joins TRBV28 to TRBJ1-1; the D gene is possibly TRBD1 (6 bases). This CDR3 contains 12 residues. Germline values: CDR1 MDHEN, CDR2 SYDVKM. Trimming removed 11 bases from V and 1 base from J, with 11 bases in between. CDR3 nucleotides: TGTGCCGGACCCAGGGGGAACACTGAAGCTTTCTTT. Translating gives CAGPRGNTEAFF.

The CDR3 nucleotides are TGTGCCAGCAGCTTTCGTTACAGGGGCACTGGAAACACCATATATTTT. Its translation is CASSFRYRGTGNTIYF. J is TRBJ1-3 and V is TRBV5-4; 7 nucleotides line up with TRBD1. CDR1 and CDR2 (germline): SGHNT, YYREEE (reference sequence). After removal of 2 bases from V and 2 bases from J, the junction contained 7 bases not matched to a gene. This CDR3 has 16 residues.

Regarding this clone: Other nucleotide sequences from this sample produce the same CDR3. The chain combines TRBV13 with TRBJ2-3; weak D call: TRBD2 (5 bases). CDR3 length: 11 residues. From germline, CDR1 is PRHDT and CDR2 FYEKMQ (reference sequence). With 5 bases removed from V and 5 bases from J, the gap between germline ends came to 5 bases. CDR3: CASSRGDTQYF. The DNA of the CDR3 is TGTGCCAGCAGCCGGGGAGATACGCAGTATTTT.

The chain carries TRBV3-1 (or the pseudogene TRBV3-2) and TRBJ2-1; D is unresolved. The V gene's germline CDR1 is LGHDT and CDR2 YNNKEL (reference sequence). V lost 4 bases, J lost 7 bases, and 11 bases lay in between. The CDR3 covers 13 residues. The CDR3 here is CASSRDLYNEQFF. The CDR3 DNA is TGTGCCAGCAGCCGTGATCTGTATAATGAGCAGTTCTTC.

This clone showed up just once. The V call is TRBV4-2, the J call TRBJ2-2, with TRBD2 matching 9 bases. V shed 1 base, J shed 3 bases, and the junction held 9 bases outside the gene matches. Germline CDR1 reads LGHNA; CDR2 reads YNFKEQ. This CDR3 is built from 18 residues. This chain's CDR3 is CASSQAPGLALDTGELFF. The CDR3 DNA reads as TGTGCCAGCAGCCAAGCCCCGGGACTAGCCTTGGACACCGGGGAGCTGTTTTTT.

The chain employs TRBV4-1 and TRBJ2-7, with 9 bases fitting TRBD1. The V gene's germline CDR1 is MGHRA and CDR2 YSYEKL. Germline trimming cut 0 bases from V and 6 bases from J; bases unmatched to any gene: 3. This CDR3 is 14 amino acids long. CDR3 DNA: TGCGCCAGCAGCCAAGAGTGGACAGGGGTCGAGCAGTACGTC. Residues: CASSQEWTGVEQYV.

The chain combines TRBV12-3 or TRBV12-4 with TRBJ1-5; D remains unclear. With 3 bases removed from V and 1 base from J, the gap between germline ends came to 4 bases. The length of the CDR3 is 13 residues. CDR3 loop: CASSFGSNQPQHF. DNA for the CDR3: TGTGCCAGCAGTTTTGGGAGCAATCAGCCCCAGCATTTT.

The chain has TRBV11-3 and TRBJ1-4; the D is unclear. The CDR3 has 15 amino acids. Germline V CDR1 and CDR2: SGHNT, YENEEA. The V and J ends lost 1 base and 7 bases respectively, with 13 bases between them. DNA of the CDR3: TGTGCCAGCAGCTTAGGAGGGTCAGGAGCTGAAAAACTGTTTTTT. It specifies CASSLGGSGAEKLFF.

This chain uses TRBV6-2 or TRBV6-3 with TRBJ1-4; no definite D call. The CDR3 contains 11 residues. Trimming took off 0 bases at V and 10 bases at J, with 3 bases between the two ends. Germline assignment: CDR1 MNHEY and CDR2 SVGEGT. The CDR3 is CASSYSAKLFF. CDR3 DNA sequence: TGTGCCAGCAGTTACTCCGCAAAACTGTTTTTT.

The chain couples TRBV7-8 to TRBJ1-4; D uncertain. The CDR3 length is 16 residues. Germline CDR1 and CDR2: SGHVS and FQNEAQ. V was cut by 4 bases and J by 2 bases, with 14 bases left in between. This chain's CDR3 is CASSSPAGMTNEKLFF. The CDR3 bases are TGTGCCAGCAGCTCCCCGGCCGGGATGACTAATGAAAAACTGTTTTTT.

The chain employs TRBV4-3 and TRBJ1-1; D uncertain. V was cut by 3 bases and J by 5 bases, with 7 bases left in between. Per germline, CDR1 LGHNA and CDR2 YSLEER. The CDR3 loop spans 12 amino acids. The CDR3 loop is CASSHRNTEAFF. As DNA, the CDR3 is TGCGCCAGCAGCCACAGAAATACTGAAGCTTTCTTT.

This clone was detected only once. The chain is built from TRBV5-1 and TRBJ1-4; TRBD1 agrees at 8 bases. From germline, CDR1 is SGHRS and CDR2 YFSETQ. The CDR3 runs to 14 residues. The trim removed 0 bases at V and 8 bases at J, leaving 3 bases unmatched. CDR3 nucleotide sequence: TGCGCCAGCAGCTTGGGCAGGGGGCAGGAAAAACTGTTTTTT. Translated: CASSLGRGQEKLFF.

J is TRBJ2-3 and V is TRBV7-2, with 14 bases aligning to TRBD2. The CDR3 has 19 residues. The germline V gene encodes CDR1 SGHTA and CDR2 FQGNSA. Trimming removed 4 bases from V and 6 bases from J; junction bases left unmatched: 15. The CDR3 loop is CASSSRNPGLAGAADTQYF. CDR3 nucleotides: TGTGCCAGCAGCTCCCGAAACCCGGGACTAGCGGGGGCTGCCGATACGCAGTATTTT.

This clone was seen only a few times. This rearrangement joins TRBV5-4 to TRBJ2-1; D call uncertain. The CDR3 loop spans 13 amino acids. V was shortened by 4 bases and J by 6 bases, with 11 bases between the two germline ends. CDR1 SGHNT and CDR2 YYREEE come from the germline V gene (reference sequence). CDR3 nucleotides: TGTGCCAGCAGCGCCACATTAGGCAATGAGCAGTTCTTC. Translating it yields CASSATLGNEQFF.

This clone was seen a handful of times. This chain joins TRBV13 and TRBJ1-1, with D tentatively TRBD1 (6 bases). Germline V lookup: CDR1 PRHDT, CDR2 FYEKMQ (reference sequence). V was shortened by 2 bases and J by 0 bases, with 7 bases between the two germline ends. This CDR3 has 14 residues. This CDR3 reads CASSLWGLNTEAFF. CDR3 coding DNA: TGTGCCAGCAGCTTATGGGGGCTGAACACTGAAGCTTTCTTT.

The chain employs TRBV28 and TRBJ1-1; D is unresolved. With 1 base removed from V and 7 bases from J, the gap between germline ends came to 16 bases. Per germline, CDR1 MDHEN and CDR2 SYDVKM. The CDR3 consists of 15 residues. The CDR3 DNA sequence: TGTGCCAGCAGTTTATACGGTCTCGGGGAGGGTGAAGCTTTCTTT. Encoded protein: CASSLYGLGEGEAFF.

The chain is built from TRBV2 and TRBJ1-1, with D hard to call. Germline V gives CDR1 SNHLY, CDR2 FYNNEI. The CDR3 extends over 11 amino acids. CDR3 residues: CARTANTEAFF. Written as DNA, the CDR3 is TGTGCTAGGACGGCGAACACTGAAGCTTTCTTT.

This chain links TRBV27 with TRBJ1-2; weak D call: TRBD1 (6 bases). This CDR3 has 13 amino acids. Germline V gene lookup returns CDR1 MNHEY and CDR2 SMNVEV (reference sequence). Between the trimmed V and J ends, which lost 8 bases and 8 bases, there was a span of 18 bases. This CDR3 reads CASSPGAPLGYTF. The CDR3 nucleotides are TGTGCCAGCTCCCCAGGGGCCCCTCTGGGCTACACCTTC.

Here the CDR3 DNA reads TGTGCCAGCAGCTTGGTGGCAAATGGCTACACCTTC. It translates to CASSLVANGYTF. V is TRBV5-6 and J is TRBJ1-2; D not resolved. The CDR3 contains 12 residues. V was clipped by 0 bases and J by 6 bases, with 6 bases between them. Germline values: CDR1 SGHDT, CDR2 YYEEEE.

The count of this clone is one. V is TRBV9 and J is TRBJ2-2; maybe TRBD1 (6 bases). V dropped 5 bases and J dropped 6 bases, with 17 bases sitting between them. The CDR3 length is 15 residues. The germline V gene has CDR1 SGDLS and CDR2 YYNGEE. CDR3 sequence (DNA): TGTGCCAGCAGTAAGGGGCAGGGGAATTCCGGGGAGCTGTTTTTT. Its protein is CASSKGQGNSGELFF.

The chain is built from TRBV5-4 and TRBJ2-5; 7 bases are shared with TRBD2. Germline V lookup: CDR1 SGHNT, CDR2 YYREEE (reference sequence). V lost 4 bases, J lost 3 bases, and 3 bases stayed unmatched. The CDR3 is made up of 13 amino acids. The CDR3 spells CASSIGLEETQYF. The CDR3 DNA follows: TGTGCCAGCAGCATCGGACTAGAAGAGACCCAGTACTTC.